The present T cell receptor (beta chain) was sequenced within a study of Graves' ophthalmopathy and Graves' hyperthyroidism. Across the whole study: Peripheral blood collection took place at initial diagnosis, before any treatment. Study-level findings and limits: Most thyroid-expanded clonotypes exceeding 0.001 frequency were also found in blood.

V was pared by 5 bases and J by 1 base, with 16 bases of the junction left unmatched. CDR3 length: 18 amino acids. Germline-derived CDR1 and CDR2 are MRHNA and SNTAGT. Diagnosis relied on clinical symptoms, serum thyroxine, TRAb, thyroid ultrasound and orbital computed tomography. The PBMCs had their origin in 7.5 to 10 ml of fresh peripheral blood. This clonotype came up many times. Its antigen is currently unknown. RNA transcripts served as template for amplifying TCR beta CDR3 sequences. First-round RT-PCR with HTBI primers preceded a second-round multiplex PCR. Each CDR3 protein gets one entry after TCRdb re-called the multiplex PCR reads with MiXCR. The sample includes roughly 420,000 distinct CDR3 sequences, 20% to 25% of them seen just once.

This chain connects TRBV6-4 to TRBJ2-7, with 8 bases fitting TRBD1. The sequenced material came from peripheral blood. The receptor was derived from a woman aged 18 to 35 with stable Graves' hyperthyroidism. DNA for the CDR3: TGTGCCAGCAGTCCCCGGGACAGGCCTTCCCTTAAGTCCTACGAGCAGTACTTC. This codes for CASSPRDRPSLKSYEQYF.